One and the same sample provided the 23 T cell receptor beta chains below, sequenced in a study of control samples from healthy donors and cancer patients. The protocol was immunoSEQ multiplex PCR, while the TCRdb copy is restricted to in-frame clones and leaves out a portion. The sample has roughly 60,000 clones, 90% to 95% seen once. The specimen was blood. The receptor set was obtained from a man between 25 and 39 years old in good health.

J is TRBJ1-2 and V is TRBV6-2 or TRBV6-3; the D is unclear. The length of the CDR3 is 15 residues. Looked up from germline, CDR1 is MNHEY and CDR2 is SVGEGT. The V and J ends lost 2 bases and 4 bases respectively, with 14 bases between them. The CDR3 sequence is CASSYEVGKIYGYTF. CDR3 coding DNA: TGTGCCAGCAGTTACGAAGTCGGGAAAATCTATGGCTACACCTTC.

J is TRBJ1-4 and V is TRBV29-1; 10 bases align to TRBD1. The CDR3 has 15 residues. J gave up 6 bases and V 1 base, and 5 bases lay outside the gene matches. Per the germline V gene, CDR1 is SQVTM and CDR2 is ANQGSEA. CDR3 DNA: TGCAGCGTTGAAGTCGAGGGGACAGGGGATGAAAAACTGTTTTTT. Protein sequence: CSVEVEGTGDEKLFF. The full variable domain, in which reference TRBV29-1 and TRBJ1-4 provide the parts outside the CDR3, is SAVISQKPSRDICQRGTSLTIQCQVDSQVTMMFWYRQQPGQSLTLIATANQGSEATYESGFVIDKFPISRPNLTFSTLTVSNMSPEDSSIYLCSVEVEGTGDEKLFFGSGTQLSVL.

This clone was seen only once. This chain links TRBV7-8 with TRBJ1-3; D uncertain. CDR3 size: 17 residues. Per germline, CDR1 SGHVS and CDR2 FQNEAQ. Between the trimmed V and J ends, which lost 2 bases and 0 bases, there was a span of 14 bases. The CDR3 bases are TGTGCCAGCAGCTTAATACCGGGTCCTACCTCTGGAAACACCATATATTTT. It translates to CASSLIPGPTSGNTIYF.

The J gene is TRBJ1-6, the V gene TRBV6-5; TRBD1 is a possible D gene (6 bases). The CDR3 is 12 amino acids. Trimming stripped 8 bases from V and 9 bases from J, with 11 bases between. CDR1 is MNHEY and CDR2 is SVGAGI in the germline V gene. The CDR3 DNA reads as TGTGCCAGCGCACAGGGTATTTCACCCCTCCACTTT. Translation: CASAQGISPLHF.

V is TRBV5-1 and J is TRBJ2-1, with D possibly matching TRBD1 (7 bases). This CDR3 is built from 16 residues. CDR1 is SGHRS and CDR2 is YFSETQ in the germline V gene. Trimming stripped 4 bases from V and 3 bases from J, with 17 bases between. The CDR3: CASSPEGAESYNEQFF. CDR3 bases: TGCGCCAGCAGCCCGGAGGGGGCGGAGAGCTACAATGAGCAGTTCTTC.

The rearrangement uses TRBV11-3 and TRBJ2-2; 7 bases match TRBD2. Germline-derived CDR1 and CDR2 are SGHNT and YENEEA. This CDR3 region has 14 residues. The ends lost 5 bases at V and 6 bases at J; junction bases unmatched: 6. The CDR3 loop reads CASSQSGVAGELFF. CDR3 sequence (DNA): TGTGCCAGCAGCCAGAGCGGGGTGGCCGGGGAGCTGTTTTTT.

This clone turned up a few times. The gene calls are TRBV4-1 and TRBJ1-4; D perhaps matches TRBD1 (6 bases). The V gene's germline CDR1 is MGHRA and CDR2 YSYEKL. V gave up 4 bases and J gave up 6 bases, with 12 bases separating them. The CDR3 loop spans 14 amino acids. The CDR3 region has the DNA TGCGCCAGCAGCCTAGGGGGGGACTATGAAAAACTGTTTTTT. It yields the protein CASSLGGDYEKLFF.

This chain links TRBV30 with TRBJ2-3; unclear D gene. Per germline, CDR1 GTSNPN and CDR2 SVGIG (reference sequence). The CDR3 sequence is 13 residues long. Trimming left V 2 bases short and J 2 bases short, with 8 bases between. The CDR3 DNA reads TGTGCCTGGAGTTTGGGGATCACAGATACGCAGTATTTT. This codes for CAWSLGITDTQYF.

The chain joins TRBV25-1 to TRBJ2-1; TRBD1 matches 9 bases. CDR1 is MGHDK and CDR2 is SYGVNS in the germline V gene. The V gene end was trimmed by 4 bases and the J gene end by 8 bases; junction bases not matched to a gene: 9. The CDR3 consists of 15 residues. CDR3 coding DNA: TGTGCCAGCAGTGGGGGGCTACAGGGGGCGTATGAGCAGTTCTTC. It is translated as CASSGGLQGAYEQFF.

V and J are TRBV5-1 and TRBJ2-3; maybe TRBD1 (6 bases). CDR3 size: 18 residues. V dropped 5 bases and J dropped 2 bases, with 24 bases sitting between them. In germline, CDR1 is SGHRS, CDR2 YFSETQ. This chain's CDR3 is CASRRQGLLGINTDTQYF. As DNA, the CDR3 is TGCGCCAGCAGACGTCAGGGGCTTCTCGGGATAAACACAGATACGCAGTATTTT.

J is TRBJ2-5 and V is TRBV18, with a tentative D call TRBD1 (5 bases). The germline V gene encodes CDR1 KGHSH and CDR2 LQKENI. This CDR3 region has 14 residues. V was clipped by 3 bases and J by 4 bases, with 12 bases between them. The CDR3 loop reads CASSPFRQTETQYF. For the CDR3, the DNA is TGTGCCAGCTCACCTTTTCGACAGACAGAGACCCAGTACTTC.

The CDR3 DNA follows: TGTGCCACCAGCTCTACATCCAAGAACACCGGGGAGCTGTTTTTT. Its translation is CATSSTSKNTGELFF. This chain uses TRBV24-1 with TRBJ2-2, with no clear D. CDR3 length: 15 residues. Germline-derived CDR1 and CDR2 are KGHDR and SFDVKD. V lost 7 bases and J 1 base, leaving 12 bases between the germline ends.

This clone was picked up one time. CDR3 amino acids: CASSWGMADTQYF. The CDR3 coding sequence is TGTGCCAGCAGTTGGGGGATGGCAGATACGCAGTATTTT. This rearrangement joins TRBV6-5 to TRBJ2-3; D may correspond to TRBD1 or TRBD2 (5 bases each). Per the germline V gene, CDR1 is MNHEY and CDR2 is SVGAGI. Between the trimmed V and J ends, which lost 4 bases and 4 bases, there was a span of 9 bases. The length of the CDR3 is 13 residues.

This chain links TRBV11-3 with TRBJ2-1, with D hard to call. The CDR3 has 17 residues. The germline CDR1 and CDR2 sequences are SGHNT and YENEEA. V was clipped by 6 bases and J by 4 bases, with 22 bases between them. In DNA, the CDR3 is TGTGCCAGCAGAAGCCCCCCCAATCCTTCCGGATACAATGAGCAGTTCTTC. It encodes CASRSPPNPSGYNEQFF.

CDR3: CASSLQLAEGAEQYF. For the CDR3, the DNA is TGCGCCAGCAGCTTACAGCTAGCGGAGGGAGCCGAGCAGTACTTC. V usage is TRBV5-1 and J usage is TRBJ2-7; 7 positions match TRBD2. V lost 2 bases, J lost 6 bases, and 11 bases stayed unmatched. The CDR3 spans 15 residues. Looked up from germline, CDR1 is SGHRS and CDR2 is YFSETQ.

CDR3 loop: CASSLAGQWNTEAFF. CDR3 DNA sequence: TGCGCCAGCAGCTTGGCCGGGCAGTGGAACACTGAAGCTTTCTTT. The chain carries TRBV5-1 and TRBJ1-1; D is unclear. This CDR3 is built from 15 residues. V lost 0 bases and J lost 1, with 10 bases in between. Per the germline V gene, CDR1 is SGHRS and CDR2 is YFSETQ.

The J gene is TRBJ1-1, the V gene TRBV3-1 (or the pseudogene TRBV3-2); 8 bases are a match to TRBD1. This CDR3 has 12 amino acids. Germline CDR1 is LGHDT and CDR2 is YNNKEL (reference sequence). V lost 5 bases, J lost 8 bases, and 4 bases stayed unmatched. CDR3 in amino acids: CASSGGQAEAFF. The CDR3 region has the DNA TGTGCCAGCAGCGGGGGACAGGCCGAAGCTTTCTTT.

This clone was counted only a few times. CDR3 protein: CAGGTSGTNEQFF. The CDR3 nucleotides are TGTGCCGGGGGAACTAGCGGGACGAATGAGCAGTTCTTC. The chain is built from TRBV2 and TRBJ2-1, with 10 bases lining up with TRBD2. This CDR3 has 13 residues. Germline V gene lookup returns CDR1 SNHLY and CDR2 FYNNEI. V trimming: 11 bases; J trimming: 7 bases; junction bases outside the gene matches: 8.

The V and J genes are TRBV6-5 and TRBJ1-2; D call uncertain. Trimming took 0 bases from V and 2 from J, leaving 7 bases between them. Germline V gene sequence: CDR1 MNHEY, CDR2 SVGAGI. The CDR3 totals 14 residues. As DNA, the CDR3 is TGTGCCAGCAGTTACTCGGAGAAAAACTATGGCTACACCTTC. Translated: CASSYSEKNYGYTF.

This rearrangement joins TRBV30 to TRBJ2-2; D is possibly TRBD2 (5 bases). The germline V gene has CDR1 GTSNPN and CDR2 SVGIG (reference sequence). This CDR3 has 12 amino acids. V was clipped by 3 bases and J by 5 bases, with 7 bases between them. CDR3 loop: CAWRGSTGELFF. The CDR3 coding sequence is TGTGCCTGGAGGGGGAGTACCGGGGAGCTGTTTTTT. Supplemented by reference TRBV30 and TRBJ2-2, the full variable domain reads SQTIHQWPATLVQPVGSPLSLECTVEGTSNPNLYWYRQAAGRGLQLLFYSVGIGQISSEVPQNLSASRPQDRQFILSSKKLLLSDSGFYLCAWRGSTGELFFGEGSRLTVL.

This clone was seen a handful of times. The chain recombines TRBV20-1 with TRBJ2-7; D uncertain. Trimming took 0 bases from V and 4 from J, leaving 4 bases between them. Germline V gene sequence: CDR1 DFQATT, CDR2 SNEGSKA (reference sequence). This CDR3 is built from 11 residues. The chain's CDR3 is CSARDGYEQYF. The CDR3 DNA reads as TGCAGTGCTAGAGACGGGTACGAGCAGTACTTC.

The gene calls are TRBV28 and TRBJ1-6; 7 nucleotides align to TRBD1. V was pared by 2 bases and J by 5 bases, with 3 bases of the junction left unmatched. Germline V lookup: CDR1 MDHEN, CDR2 SYDVKM. The CDR3 consists of 15 residues. CDR3 residues: CASSLDRANNSPLHF. The DNA for the CDR3 is TGTGCCAGCAGTTTAGACAGGGCCAATAATTCACCCCTCCACTTT.

The rearrangement joins TRBV11-2 to TRBJ1-5; unclear D gene. The CDR3 covers 13 residues. The V end was cut by 4 bases, the J end by 7 bases, with 11 bases between. Per germline, CDR1 SGHAT and CDR2 FQNNGV. The CDR3 nucleotides read TGTGCCAGCAGCTGGTCGGCTTTCCAGCCCCAGCATTTT. This gives the protein CASSWSAFQPQHF. Combining the CDR3 with reference TRBV11-2 and TRBJ1-5 gives the whole variable domain EAGVAQSPRYKIIEKRQSVAFWCNPISGHATLYWYQQILGQGPKLLIQFQNNGVVDDSQLPKDRFSAERLKGVDSTLKIQPAKLEDSAVYLCASSWSAFQPQHFGDGTRLSIL.